The source of this TCR beta chain is a study of blood T cell repertoires in COVID-19. Measured with immunoSEQ multiplex PCR; TCRdb has only the in-frame clones, and not every one. The data contain approximately 82,000 clones, about 89% of them seen just once; the ten biggest clones take up more than 0.9%. The germline V and J ends were trimmed by 7 bases and 8 bases, with 15 bases remaining between them. From germline, CDR1 is SQVTM and CDR2 ANQGSEA. The CDR3 contains 12 residues. Source material: PBMCs or T cells enriched from blood (not recorded which). The receptor comes from a woman aged 45-65 years with acute COVID-19. The chain recombines TRBV29-1 with TRBJ2-1, with a tentative D call TRBD2 (5 bases). The CDR3 DNA follows: TGCAGCGCGTTAAGGAGGTGGGATGAGCAGTTCTTC. It encodes CSALRRWDEQFF.